This TCR beta chain was found in a study of blood T cell repertoires in COVID-19. Background on the study: Specimens from acute and convalescent COVID-19 originated in the United States, Italy and Spain. PBMCs, B-cell-depleted T cells, or T cells were the source of the cDNA or gDNA that made up the material.

Germline loops: CDR1 SGHTA, CDR2 FQGNSA. This CDR3 region has 14 residues. Trimming took off 0 bases at V and 1 base at J, with 6 bases between the two ends. Under the authors' procedure: Reference gene primer amplification yielded estimated nucleated cell counts. Measured with immunoSEQ multiplex PCR; TCRdb has only the in-frame clones, and not every one. V, J and clone size are those of that table, while D and trimming were read from the DNA. The sample lists 63,000 or so clones; around 90% were seen once. The sequence derives from a human donor in a cohort sampled during active COVID-19. The material sequenced was peripheral blood. This chain connects TRBV7-2 to TRBJ2-5; D is ambiguous. In DNA form, the CDR3 reads TGTGCCAGCAGCTTAGCCTTCGGCCAAGAGACCCAGTACTTC. As protein: CASSLAFGQETQYF.